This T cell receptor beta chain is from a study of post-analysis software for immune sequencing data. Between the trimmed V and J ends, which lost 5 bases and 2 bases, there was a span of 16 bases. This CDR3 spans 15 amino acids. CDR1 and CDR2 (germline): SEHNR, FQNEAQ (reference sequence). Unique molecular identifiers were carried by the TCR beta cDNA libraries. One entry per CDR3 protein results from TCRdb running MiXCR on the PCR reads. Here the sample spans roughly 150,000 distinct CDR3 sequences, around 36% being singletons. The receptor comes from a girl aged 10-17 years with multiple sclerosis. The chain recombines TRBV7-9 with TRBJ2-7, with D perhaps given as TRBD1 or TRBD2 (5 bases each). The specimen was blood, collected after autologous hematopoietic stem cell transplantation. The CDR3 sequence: CASSLGSLGAYEQYF. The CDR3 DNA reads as TGTGCCAGCAGCCTGGGCTCATTGGGGGCCTACGAGCAGTACTTC.